This T cell receptor (beta chain) was found in a study of T cell responses to AZD1222 COVID-19 vaccine. The protocol was immunoSEQ multiplex PCR, while the TCRdb copy is restricted to in-frame clones and leaves out a portion. The data hold 150,000 or so clones, with roughly 89% observed a single time. Here the sequenced sample was peripheral blood, taken on day 0 of AZD1222 vaccination. The clonotype was recovered from an adult in good health.

This CDR3 is CASKEYSTQYF. The CDR3 nucleotides read TGTGCCAGCAAAGAGTACAGCACGCAGTATTTT. The chain uses TRBV12-3 or TRBV12-4 and TRBJ2-3; no firm D call. V was clipped by 7 bases and J by 9 bases, with 11 bases between them. This CDR3 spans 11 amino acids.